This is a list of T cell receptor beta chains from one sample in a study of blood T cell repertoires in COVID-19. TCRdb's table, derived via immunoSEQ multiplex PCR, lists solely in-frame clones and lacks some. This table holds around 43,000 clones, roughly nine tenths found once. Sequenced: peripheral blood. These TCRs come from a human donor in a cohort sampled during active COVID-19. Each CDR3 is given with its conserved first and last residue. Fields, in order: J gene, clone size, D gene, V gene, CDR3 protein, CDR3 DNA. A D gene is named only where the DNA matches it firmly. Not all rows give a size; the values are once, few, many and, for expanded clones, a class.

TRBJ2-1 . . TRBV21-1 CASSKPRSGRSYEQFF TGTGCCAGCAGCAAACCCCGCAGCGGGAGGTCGTATGAGCAGTTCTTC
TRBJ1-6 few TRBD1 TRBV4-3 CASSGQKAGTASSPLHF TGCGCCAGCAGCGGTCAGAAAGCCGGGACAGCCTCTTCACCCCTCCACTTT
TRBJ1-5 few TRBD1 TRBV12-3/TRBV12-4 CASSGQGNQPQHF TGTGCCAGCAGTGGACAGGGCAATCAGCCCCAGCATTTT
TRBJ2-1 . TRBD2 TRBV12-5 CASGGAVLAGSSYNEQFF TGTGCTAGTGGTGGGGCAGTACTAGCGGGGAGCTCCTACAATGAGCAGTTCTTC
TRBJ2-7 . TRBD2 TRBV27 CASSTLAGVPEQYF TGTGCCAGCAGTACTCTAGCGGGAGTACCCGAGCAGTACTTC
TRBJ1-6 few . TRBV6-6 CASSFRDNSPLHF TGTGCCAGCAGTTTTAGGGACAACTCACCCCTCCACTTT
TRBJ1-1 . . TRBV7-9 CASSLEAGIAFF TGTGCCAGCAGCTTAGAAGCGGGAATAGCTTTCTTT
TRBJ2-2 . . TRBV4-1 CASSRGSNTGELFF TGCGCCAGCAGCCGTGGCTCGAACACCGGGGAGCTGTTTTTT
TRBJ2-1 once TRBD2 TRBV5-1 CASSSLAGEQFF TGCGCCAGCAGCTCCCTAGCGGGAGAGCAGTTCTTC
TRBJ1-4 . . TRBV6-1 CASSEGGPPGEKLFF TGTGCCAGCAGTGAAGGGGGCCCGCCAGGGGAAAAACTGTTTTTT
TRBJ1-1 . TRBD1 TRBV7-6 CASSLARGTGNTEAFF TGTGCCAGCAGCTTAGCGCGAGGGACAGGGAACACTGAAGCTTTCTTT
TRBJ1-6 once TRBD1 TRBV5-1 CASSFSGTGKSNSPLHF TGCGCCAGCAGCTTTTCCGGGACAGGGAAAAGTAATTCACCCCTCCACTTT
TRBJ2-7 once . TRBV27 CASSPLREHVYEQYF TGTGCCAGCAGTCCCCTTCGGGAGCACGTCTACGAGCAGTACTTC
TRBJ1-6 . TRBD1 TRBV20-1 CSASETGATNSPLHF TGCAGTGCTAGTGAGACAGGGGCAACTAATTCACCCCTCCACTTT
TRBJ2-2 . . TRBV19 CASSRPARLHGELFF TGTGCCAGTAGTCGCCCAGCGAGACTTCACGGGGAGCTGTTTTTT
TRBJ2-1 . . TRBV2 CASRPGLLSYNEQFF TGTGCCAGCAGACCCGGACTCCTCTCCTACAATGAGCAGTTCTTC
TRBJ1-4 . . TRBV15 CATSRVRGVGSEKLFF TGTGCCACCAGCAGAGTCCGGGGGGTTGGTAGTGAAAAACTGTTTTTT
TRBJ2-7 . TRBD1 TRBV5-1 CASSLGTGGYEQYF TGCGCCAGCAGCCTAGGGACAGGGGGCTACGAGCAGTACTTC
TRBJ2-7 . TRBD2 TRBV4-1 CASSQDIRLAEYYEQYF TGCGCCAGCAGCCAAGATATCCGGCTAGCGGAATACTACGAGCAGTACTTC
TRBJ1-2 . TRBD1 TRBV27 CASRSGQGLGYTF TGTGCCAGCAGATCCGGACAGGGTCTTGGCTACACCTTC
TRBJ2-6 once . TRBV2 CASSPTRAGANVLTF TGTGCCAGCAGCCCGACGAGGGCTGGGGCCAACGTCCTGACTTTC
TRBJ2-3 . . TRBV5-6 CASSLPGDTDTQYF TGTGCCAGCAGCTTGCCAGGGGACACAGATACGCAGTATTTT
TRBJ2-1 . TRBD2 TRBV24-1 CATNLKGLAIENEQFF TGTGCCACCAATTTAAAGGGACTAGCCATCGAGAATGAGCAGTTCTTC
TRBJ2-1 . TRBD2 TRBV7-2 CASSSLPRLAGDNEQFF TGTGCCAGCAGCTCCCTCCCCCGGCTAGCGGGAGACAATGAGCAGTTCTTC
TRBJ2-7 . . TRBV21-1 CASSKGKLAGGKQYF TGTGCCAGCAGCAAAGGAAAGCTAGCGGGGGGTAAGCAGTACTTC
TRBJ2-7 once . TRBV15 CATSTSGRYEQYF TGTGCCACCAGCACTTCAGGTCGGTACGAGCAGTACTTC
TRBJ2-2 few . TRBV29-1 CSVNKQGELFF TGCAGCGTTAATAAACAGGGGGAGCTGTTTTTT
TRBJ1-6 . . TRBV6-1 CASSDRSPLHF TGTGCCAGCAGTGACAGGTCACCCCTCCACTTT
TRBJ2-3 . TRBD2 TRBV7-2 CASSSGGGRSTQYF TGTGCCAGCAGCTCCGGGGGGGGGAGGAGTACGCAGTATTTT
TRBJ2-4 . TRBD1 TRBV28 CASSSSGTGEKNIQYF TGTGCCAGCAGTTCTTCCGGGACAGGCGAAAAAAACATTCAGTACTTC
TRBJ2-1 . TRBD2 TRBV18 CASSPTPPDLASGGKQFF TGTGCCAGCTCACCTACCCCCCCCGACTTGGCTAGCGGGGGAAAGCAGTTCTTC
TRBJ2-5 . TRBD1 TRBV6-6 CASQTGGLETQYF TGTGCCAGCCAGACAGGGGGTCTGGAGACCCAGTACTTC
TRBJ2-7 . . TRBV4-2 CASSQLRTGEQYF TGTGCCAGCAGCCAGTTGAGGACTGGCGAGCAGTACTTC
TRBJ2-5 . . TRBV5-1 CASSLSSGAGEETQYF TGCGCCAGCAGCTTAAGTAGTGGGGCAGGGGAGGAGACCCAGTACTTC
TRBJ2-1 . TRBD2 TRBV6-4 CASSASGGSYNEQFF TGTGCCAGCAGCGCTAGCGGGGGGTCCTACAATGAGCAGTTCTTC
TRBJ1-5 . TRBD1 TRBV3-1/TRBV3-2 CASSQGSLGQGVGQPQHF TGTGCCAGCAGCCAAGGATCCCTGGGACAGGGTGTGGGTCAGCCCCAGCATTTT
TRBJ2-2 . TRBD1 TRBV2 CASIWGRGRTGELFF TGTGCCAGCATATGGGGCAGGGGGCGGACCGGGGAGCTGTTTTTT
TRBJ1-2 . TRBD1 TRBV19 CASSPGQGFNDYTF TGTGCCAGTAGCCCGGGACAGGGCTTTAATGACTACACCTTC
TRBJ2-3 once TRBD2 TRBV11-2 CASSLGGSSTDTQYF TGTGCCAGCAGCTTAGGCGGGAGCAGCACAGATACGCAGTATTTT
TRBJ1-1 . . TRBV30 CAWRKESNTEAFF TGTGCCTGGAGAAAGGAGAGCAACACTGAAGCTTTCTTT
TRBJ2-3 . TRBD2 TRBV4-1 CASSQEAGGRSTDTQYF TGCGCCAGCAGCCAAGAAGCGGGAGGCCGGAGCACAGATACGCAGTATTTT